This T cell receptor beta chain was sequenced in a study of human T cells and chemical hapten exposure. There are a few counts of this clonotype. What it binds is unknown. Points from the study as a whole: TCRs at a frequency above 1 in 1000 stayed unchanged with DPC sensitization.

TCRdb redid the calling of the RACE reads with MiXCR, one entry per CDR3 protein. This sample has 150,000 to 200,000 distinct CDR3 sequences, with 14% found just once. Time point described: patch test 1, 2 weeks after DPC sensitization. Treatment: therapeutic diphenylcyclopropenone sensitization with weekly scalp DPC. Blood draws came first, before each patch test. The CDR3 contains 17 residues. Germline CDR1 is KGHSH and CDR2 is LQKENI. V was pared by 2 bases and J by 4 bases, with 9 bases of the junction left unmatched. The source of this sequence is a woman under 40 with alopecia areata. Some clones in this sample may be carry-over from other donors' samples. The rearrangement links TRBV18 to TRBJ1-1; 11 bases line up with TRBD1. The specimen was whole blood, collected in connection with sensitization to the hapten diphenylcyclopropenone (DPC). The CDR3 region is CASSPLGQGASATEAFF. Written as DNA, the CDR3 is TGTGCCAGCTCACCATTAGGACAGGGGGCATCGGCCACTGAAGCTTTCTTT.